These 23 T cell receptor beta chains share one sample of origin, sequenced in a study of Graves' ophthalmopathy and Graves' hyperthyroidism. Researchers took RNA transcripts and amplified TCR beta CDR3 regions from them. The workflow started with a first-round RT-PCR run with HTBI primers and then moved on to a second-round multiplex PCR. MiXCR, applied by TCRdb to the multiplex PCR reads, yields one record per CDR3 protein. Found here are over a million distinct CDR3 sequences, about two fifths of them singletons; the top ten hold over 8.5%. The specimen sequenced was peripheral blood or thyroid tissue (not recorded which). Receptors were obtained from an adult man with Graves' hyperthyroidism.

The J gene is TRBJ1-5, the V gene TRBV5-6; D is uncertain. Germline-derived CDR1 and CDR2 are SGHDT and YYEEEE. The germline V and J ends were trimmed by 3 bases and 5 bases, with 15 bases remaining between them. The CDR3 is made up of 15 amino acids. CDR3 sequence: CASSSYWEGDQPQHF. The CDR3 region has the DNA TGTGCCAGCAGCTCCTATTGGGAAGGCGATCAGCCCCAGCATTTT. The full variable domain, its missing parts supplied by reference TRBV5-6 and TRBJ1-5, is DAGVTQSPTHLIKTRGQQVTLRCSPKSGHDTVSWYQQALGQGPQFIFQYYEEEERQRGNFPDRFSGHQFPNYSSELNVNALLLGDSALYLCASSSYWEGDQPQHFGDGTRLSIL.

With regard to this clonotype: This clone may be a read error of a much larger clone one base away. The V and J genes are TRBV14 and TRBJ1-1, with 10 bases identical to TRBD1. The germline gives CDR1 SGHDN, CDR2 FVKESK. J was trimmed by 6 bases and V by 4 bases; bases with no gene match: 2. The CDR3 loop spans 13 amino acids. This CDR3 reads CASSRGTGAEAFF. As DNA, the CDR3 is TGTGCCAGCAGCCGAGGGACAGGGGCTGAAGCTTTCTTT.

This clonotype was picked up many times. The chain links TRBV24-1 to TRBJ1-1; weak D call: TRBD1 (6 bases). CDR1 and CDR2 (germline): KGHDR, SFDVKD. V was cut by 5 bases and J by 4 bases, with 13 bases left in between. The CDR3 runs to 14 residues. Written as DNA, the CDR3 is TGTGCCACCAGTGGAGGGGGGCCGGGCACTGAAGCTTTCTTT. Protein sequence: CATSGGGPGTEAFF.

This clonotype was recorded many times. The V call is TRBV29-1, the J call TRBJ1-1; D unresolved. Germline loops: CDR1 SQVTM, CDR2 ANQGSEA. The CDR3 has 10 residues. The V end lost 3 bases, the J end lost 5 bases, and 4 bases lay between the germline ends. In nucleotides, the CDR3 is TGCAGCGTTGATGTTACTGAAGCTTTCTTT. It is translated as CSVDVTEAFF.

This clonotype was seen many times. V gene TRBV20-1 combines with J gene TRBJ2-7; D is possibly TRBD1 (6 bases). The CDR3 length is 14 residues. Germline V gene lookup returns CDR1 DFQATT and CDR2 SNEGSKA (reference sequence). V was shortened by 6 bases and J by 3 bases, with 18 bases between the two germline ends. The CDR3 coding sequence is TGCAGTGCCAAGTCCGGTACAGGGAACTACGAGCAGTACTTC. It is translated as CSAKSGTGNYEQYF.

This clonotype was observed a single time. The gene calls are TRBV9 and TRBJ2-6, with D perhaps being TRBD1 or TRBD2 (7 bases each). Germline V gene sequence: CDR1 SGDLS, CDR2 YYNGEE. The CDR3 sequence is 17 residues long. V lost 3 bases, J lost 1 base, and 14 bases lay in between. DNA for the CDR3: TGTGCCAGCAGCGCAGGGGGGGGCCAATCTGGGGCCAACGTCCTGACTTTC. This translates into CASSAGGGQSGANVLTF. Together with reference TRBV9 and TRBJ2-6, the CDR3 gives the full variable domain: DSGVTQTPKHLITATGQRVTLRCSPRSGDLSVYWYQQSLDQGLQFLIQYYNGEERAKGNILERFSAQQFPDLHSELNLSSLELGDSALYFCASSAGGGQSGANVLTFGAGSRLTVL.

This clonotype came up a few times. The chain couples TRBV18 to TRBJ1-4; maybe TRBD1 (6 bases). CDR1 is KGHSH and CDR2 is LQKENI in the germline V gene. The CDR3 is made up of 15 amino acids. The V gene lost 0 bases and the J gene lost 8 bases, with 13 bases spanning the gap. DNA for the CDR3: TGTGCCAGCTCACCACCGTCGCAGGGGAGGGAAAAACTGTTTTTT. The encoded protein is CASSPPSQGREKLFF.

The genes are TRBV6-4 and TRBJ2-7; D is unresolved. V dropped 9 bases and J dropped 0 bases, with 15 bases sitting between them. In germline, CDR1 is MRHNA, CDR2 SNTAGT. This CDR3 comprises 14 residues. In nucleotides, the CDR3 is TGTGCCAGTTCTTCGCCGGACCGCTCCTACGAGCAGTACTTC. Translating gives CASSSPDRSYEQYF.

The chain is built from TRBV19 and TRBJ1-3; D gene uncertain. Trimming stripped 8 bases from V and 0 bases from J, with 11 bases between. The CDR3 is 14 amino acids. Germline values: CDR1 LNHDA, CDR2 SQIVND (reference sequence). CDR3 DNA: TGTGCCAGTGGGCGGAGTGACTCTGGAAACACCATATATTTT. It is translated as CASGRSDSGNTIYF.

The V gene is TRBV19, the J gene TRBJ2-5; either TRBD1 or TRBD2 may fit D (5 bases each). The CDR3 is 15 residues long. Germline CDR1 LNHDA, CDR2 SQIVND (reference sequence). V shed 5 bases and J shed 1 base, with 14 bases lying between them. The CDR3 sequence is CASSLGVWGQETQYF. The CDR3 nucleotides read TGTGCCAGTAGTTTGGGGGTTTGGGGCCAAGAGACCCAGTACTTC.

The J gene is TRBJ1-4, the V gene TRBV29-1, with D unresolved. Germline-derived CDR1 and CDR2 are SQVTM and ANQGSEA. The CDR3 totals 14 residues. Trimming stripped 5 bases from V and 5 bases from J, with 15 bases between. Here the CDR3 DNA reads TGCAGCGTTCTAGGGCCGGTTGACAATGAAAAACTGTTTTTT. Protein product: CSVLGPVDNEKLFF.

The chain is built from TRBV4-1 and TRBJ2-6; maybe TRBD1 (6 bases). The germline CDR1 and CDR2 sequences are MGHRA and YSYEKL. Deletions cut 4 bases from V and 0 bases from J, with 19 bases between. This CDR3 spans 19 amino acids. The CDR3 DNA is TGCGCCAGCAGCCTAGGCTACCGGACAGTCGGCTCTGGGGCCAACGTCCTGACTTTC. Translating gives CASSLGYRTVGSGANVLTF.

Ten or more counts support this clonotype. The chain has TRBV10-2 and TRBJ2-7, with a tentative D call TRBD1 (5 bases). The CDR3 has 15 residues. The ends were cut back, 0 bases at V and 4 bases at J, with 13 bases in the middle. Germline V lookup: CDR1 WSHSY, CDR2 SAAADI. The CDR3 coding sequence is TGCGCCAGCAGTGAGTCAGGGGCAGGCCATTACGAGCAGTACTTC. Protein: CASSESGAGHYEQYF.

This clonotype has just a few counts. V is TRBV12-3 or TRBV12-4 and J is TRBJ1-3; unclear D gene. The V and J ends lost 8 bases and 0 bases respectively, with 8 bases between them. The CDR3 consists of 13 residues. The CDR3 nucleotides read TGTGCCAGCCCCCCAGACTCTGGAAACACCATATATTTT. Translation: CASPPDSGNTIYF.

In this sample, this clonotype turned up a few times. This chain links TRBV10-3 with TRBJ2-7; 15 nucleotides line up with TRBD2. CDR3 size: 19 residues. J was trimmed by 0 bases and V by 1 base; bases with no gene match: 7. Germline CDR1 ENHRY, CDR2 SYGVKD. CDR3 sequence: CAISEFGTSGGKSSYEQYF. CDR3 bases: TGTGCCATCAGTGAGTTTGGGACTAGCGGGGGGAAGAGCTCCTACGAGCAGTACTTC.

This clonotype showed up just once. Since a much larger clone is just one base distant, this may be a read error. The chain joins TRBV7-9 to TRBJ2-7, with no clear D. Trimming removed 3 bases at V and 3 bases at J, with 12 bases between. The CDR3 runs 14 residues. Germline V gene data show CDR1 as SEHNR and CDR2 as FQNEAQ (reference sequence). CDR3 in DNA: TGTGCCAGCAGCTTGCCCGCACGCATCTACGAGCAGTACTTC. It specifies CASSLPARIYEQYF.

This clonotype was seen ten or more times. CDR3 nucleotide sequence: TGTGCCAGCAGCTTAGTACGAGCATACCAAGAGACCCAGTACTTC. Protein: CASSLVRAYQETQYF. V gene TRBV7-8 combines with J gene TRBJ2-5; D remains unclear. In germline, CDR1 is SGHVS, CDR2 FQNEAQ. V was trimmed by 1 base and J by 0 bases, leaving 9 bases between them. The CDR3 is 15 amino acids.

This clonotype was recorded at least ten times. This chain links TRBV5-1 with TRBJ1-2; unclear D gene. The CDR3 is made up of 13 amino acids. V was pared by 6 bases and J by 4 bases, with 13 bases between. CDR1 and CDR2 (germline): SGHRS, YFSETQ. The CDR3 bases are TGCGCCAGCACGGACGGTGGACCCTATGGCTACACCTTC. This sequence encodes CASTDGGPYGYTF.

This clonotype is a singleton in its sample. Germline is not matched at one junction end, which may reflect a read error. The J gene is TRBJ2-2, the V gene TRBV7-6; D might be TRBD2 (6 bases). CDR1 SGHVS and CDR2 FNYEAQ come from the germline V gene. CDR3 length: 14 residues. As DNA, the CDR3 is TGTGCCAGCAGCTTAAGTAGTCAGTCCGGGGGGCTGTTTTTT. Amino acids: CASSLSSQSGGLFF.

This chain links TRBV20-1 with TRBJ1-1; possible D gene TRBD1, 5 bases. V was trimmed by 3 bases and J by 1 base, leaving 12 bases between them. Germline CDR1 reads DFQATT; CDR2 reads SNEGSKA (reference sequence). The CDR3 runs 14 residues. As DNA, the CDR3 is TGCAGTGCTAGGCAGGGAGTCGCGAACACTGAAGCTTTCTTT. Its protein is CSARQGVANTEAFF.

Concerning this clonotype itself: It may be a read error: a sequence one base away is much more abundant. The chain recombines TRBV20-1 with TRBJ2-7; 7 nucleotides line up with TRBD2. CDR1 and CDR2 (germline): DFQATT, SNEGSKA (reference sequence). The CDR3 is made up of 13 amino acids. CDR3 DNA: TGCAGTGCTAGGTGGATGAGCGGGGTCGAGCAGCACTTC. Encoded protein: CSARWMSGVEQHF.

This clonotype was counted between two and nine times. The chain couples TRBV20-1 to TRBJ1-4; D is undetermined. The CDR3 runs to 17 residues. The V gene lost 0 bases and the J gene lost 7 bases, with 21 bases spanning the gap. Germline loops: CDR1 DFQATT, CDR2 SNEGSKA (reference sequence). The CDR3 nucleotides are TGCAGTGCTAGAGATCGTTCGCGAGGGCGAACGGGTGAAAAACTGTTTTTT. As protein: CSARDRSRGRTGEKLFF.

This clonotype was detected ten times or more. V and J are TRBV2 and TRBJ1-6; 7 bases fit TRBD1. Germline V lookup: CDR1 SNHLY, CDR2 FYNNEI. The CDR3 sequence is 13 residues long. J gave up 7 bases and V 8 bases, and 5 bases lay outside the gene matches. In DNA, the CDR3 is TGTGCCAGCTCAGGGACAGCGAATTCACCCCTCCACTTT. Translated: CASSGTANSPLHF.